Below, 15 T cell receptor beta chains from the same sample are listed, as sequenced in a study of blood T cell repertoires in COVID-19. This table comes from immunoSEQ multiplex PCR, and its TCRdb copy is limited to in-frame clones, with some not included. The sample lists 100,000 to 120,000 clones, more than 80% seen once, with around a tenth in the top ten. The sequencing input was peripheral blood. The receptors here all came from a woman aged 70-85 years with acute or convalescent COVID-19.

The chain combines TRBV5-4 with TRBJ1-2; 7 bases are a match to TRBD1. The junction had 8 bases not matched to a gene; V was cut back by 3 bases and J by 0 bases. Germline-derived CDR1 and CDR2 are SGHNT and YYREEE (reference sequence). The length of the CDR3 is 16 residues. In DNA, the CDR3 is TGTGCCAGCAGCTACGGCAGGGGGGCTTCTAACTATGGCTACACCTTC. Its translation: CASSYGRGASNYGYTF.

This chain connects TRBV11-2 to TRBJ2-7, with TRBD1 matching over 10 bases. Germline CDR1 and CDR2: SGHAT and FQNNGV. The ends lost 4 bases at V and 2 bases at J; junction bases unmatched: 2. The CDR3 loop spans 14 amino acids. The CDR3 is CASSSGTGAYEQYF. The CDR3 DNA sequence: TGTGCCAGCAGCTCAGGGACAGGGGCCTACGAGCAGTACTTC. The variable domain in full, with the rest retrieved from reference TRBV11-2 and TRBJ2-7, is EAGVAQSPRYKIIEKRQSVAFWCNPISGHATLYWYQQILGQGPKLLIQFQNNGVVDDSQLPKDRFSAERLKGVDSTLKIQPAKLEDSAVYLCASSSGTGAYEQYFGPGTRLTVT.

This clone was seen a few times. V gene TRBV7-9 combines with J gene TRBJ2-7; TRBD2 is a possible D gene (6 bases). Germline assignment: CDR1 SEHNR and CDR2 FQNEAQ (reference sequence). The CDR3 length is 13 residues. The V end lost 5 bases, the J end lost 4 bases, and 12 bases lay between the germline ends. The CDR3 protein is CASSAPEGYEQYF. The CDR3 nucleotides are TGTGCCAGCAGCGCCCCGGAGGGATACGAGCAGTACTTC.

This clone was seen once. This rearrangement joins TRBV6-5 to TRBJ1-4; D is possibly TRBD1 (6 bases). V lost 0 bases, J lost 7 bases, and 15 bases lay in between. The CDR3 is 16 residues long. The germline V gene encodes CDR1 MNHEY and CDR2 SVGAGI. CDR3 sequence (DNA): TGTGCCAGCAGTTACTCAACAGGGAGAGGAATTGAAAAACTGTTTTTT. It specifies CASSYSTGRGIEKLFF.

CDR3 bases: TGTGCCAGCAGCGCCCGTCCTGGGGCCAACGTCCTGACTTTC. This gives the protein CASSARPGANVLTF. V gene TRBV9 combines with J gene TRBJ2-6; D is uncertain. CDR1 and CDR2 from the germline V gene are SGDLS and YYNGEE. CDR3 length: 14 amino acids. V shed 3 bases and J shed 2 bases, with 6 bases lying between them.

The genes are TRBV7-2 and TRBJ1-2, with 7 bases lining up with TRBD1. The trim removed 0 bases at V and 8 bases at J, leaving 12 bases unmatched. The CDR3 is 16 amino acids. The germline CDR1 and CDR2 sequences are SGHTA and FQGNSA. Here the CDR3 DNA reads TGTGCCAGCAGCTTAGCCTCCGGGGGACAGTCGGGCGGCTACACCTTC. It yields the protein CASSLASGGQSGGYTF.

The genes are TRBV5-1 and TRBJ2-7; tentatively, D is TRBD2 (6 bases). The CDR3 has 14 amino acids. CDR1 SGHRS and CDR2 YFSETQ come from the germline V gene. The germline V and J ends were trimmed by 4 bases and 3 bases, with 14 bases remaining between them. CDR3: CASSRLVGGYEQYF. CDR3 nucleotides: TGCGCCAGCAGCCGACTAGTTGGGGGCTACGAGCAGTACTTC.

This chain connects TRBV6-5 to TRBJ2-7; 9 positions match TRBD1. Unmatched junction bases numbered 7, after V lost 6 bases and J lost 7 bases. The CDR3 loop spans 13 amino acids. CDR1 is MNHEY, CDR2 SVGAGI, per germline. The CDR3 DNA reads as TGTGCCAGCAGGTGGACAGGGGTTGGAGAGCAGTACTTC. It specifies CASRWTGVGEQYF.

The chain carries TRBV5-4 and TRBJ2-3; TRBD2 matches 9 bases. This CDR3 comprises 15 residues. V was clipped by 2 bases and J by 5 bases; unmatched bases: 6. Germline V gene sequence: CDR1 SGHNT, CDR2 YYREEE (reference sequence). This chain's CDR3 is CASSFGGGAEDTQYF. In nucleotides, the CDR3 is TGTGCCAGCAGCTTCGGCGGGGGGGCCGAAGATACGCAGTATTTT. The variable domain in full, completed from reference TRBV5-4 and TRBJ2-3, reads ETGVTQSPTHLIKTRGQQVTLRCSSQSGHNTVSWYQQALGQGPQFIFQYYREEENGRGNFPPRFSGLQFPNYSSELNVNALELDDSALYLCASSFGGGAEDTQYFGPGTRLTVL.

The rearrangement joins TRBV7-9 to TRBJ1-2; tentatively, D is TRBD1 (6 bases). Germline CDR1 SEHNR, CDR2 FQNEAQ (reference sequence). The CDR3 is 15 residues long. The ends were cut back, 5 bases at V and 2 bases at J, with 15 bases in the middle. CDR3 loop: CASSPDRHSNYGYTF. The CDR3, as DNA: TGTGCCAGCAGCCCCGACAGGCACAGCAACTATGGCTACACCTTC.

CDR3 region: CASSLVGGGLTDTQYF. The CDR3, as DNA: TGTGCCAGCAGCTTAGTGGGGGGGGGTCTCACAGATACGCAGTATTTT. The chain has TRBV7-2 and TRBJ2-3, with TRBD2 matching 7 bases. CDR3 length: 16 amino acids. With 1 base clipped from V and 2 bases from J, the junction kept 6 bases outside the gene matches. Germline values: CDR1 SGHTA, CDR2 FQGNSA. Complete variable domain (other parts from reference TRBV7-2 and TRBJ2-3): GAGVSQSPSNKVTEKGKDVELRCDPISGHTALYWYRQSLGQGLEFLIYFQGNSAPDKSGLPSDRFSAERTGGSVSTLTIQRTQQEDSAVYLCASSLVGGGLTDTQYFGPGTRLTVL.

The chain uses TRBV28 and TRBJ1-1, with 7 bases that match TRBD1. Trimming removed 4 bases from V and 0 bases from J; junction bases left unmatched: 8. The CDR3 contains 16 residues. CDR1 is MDHEN and CDR2 is SYDVKM in the germline V gene. CDR3 in amino acids: CASSSPGQPMNTEAFF. The DNA of the CDR3 is TGTGCCAGCAGTTCACCGGGACAGCCCATGAACACTGAAGCTTTCTTT.

The genes are TRBV7-6 and TRBJ2-1; D is ambiguous. This CDR3 has 11 residues. Germline V lookup: CDR1 SGHVS, CDR2 FNYEAQ. Between the trimmed V and J ends, which lost 5 bases and 4 bases, there was a span of 3 bases. The CDR3 DNA reads as TGTGCCAGCAGCGTATACAATGAGCAGTTCTTC. Translation: CASSVYNEQFF.

The chain links TRBV27 to TRBJ2-7, with TRBD1 identical over 7 bases. The CDR3 is 14 amino acids. J gave up 5 bases and V 2 bases, and 6 bases lay outside the gene matches. Looked up from germline, CDR1 is MNHEY and CDR2 is SMNVEV (reference sequence). CDR3 residues: CASSLVRDSHEQYF. Written as DNA, the CDR3 is TGTGCCAGCAGTTTAGTCCGGGACAGCCACGAGCAGTACTTC.

This chain connects TRBV4-3 to TRBJ1-4; 7 bases are shared with TRBD1. J gave up 6 bases and V 4 bases, and 8 bases lay outside the gene matches. This CDR3 has 15 amino acids. Germline V gives CDR1 LGHNA, CDR2 YSLEER. The DNA of the CDR3 is TGCGCCAGCAGCCCCCTGGAGGGGGCGGATGAAAAACTGTTTTTT. The encoded protein is CASSPLEGADEKLFF.